At least ten counts were recorded for the clone carrying this T cell receptor beta chain. Its target is unknown. Germline assignment: CDR1 MDHEN and CDR2 SYDVKM. This CDR3 has 13 amino acids. V lost 7 bases and J 7 bases, leaving 14 bases between the germline ends. Unsorted libraries used 2 million PBMCs kept at -80 degrees C. The sample originates from a study of neurological immune-mediated disorders. Findings of the study overall: A possible signature appeared as one related-CDR3 cluster, in which phylogenetic grouping placed the repertoires of 18 of 34 multiple sclerosis patients.

Synthesis of cDNA was accomplished via 5'RACE employing 10-nucleotide random UMIs. MiXCR was run by TCRdb on the 5' RACE reads, yielding one entry per CDR3 protein. The sample lists roughly 74,000 distinct CDR3 sequences, roughly 5.6% seen once, with approximately 7% in the top ten. The sequencing input was PBMCs. This chain joins TRBV28 and TRBJ1-5; D is possibly TRBD1 (5 bases). The TCR sequence derives from a man aged 18 to 30 with multiple sclerosis. CDR3 DNA sequence: TGTGCCAGCACCGTAGGGGTGGACCAGCCCCAGCATTTT. Translated: CASTVGVDQPQHF. Filled out from reference TRBV28 and TRBJ1-5, the complete variable domain reads DVKVTQSSRYLVKRTGEKVFLECVQDMDHENMFWYRQDPGLGLRLIYFSYDVKMKEKGDIPEGYSVSREKKERFSLILESASTNQTSMYLCASTVGVDQPQHFGDGTRLSIL.